These 10 T cell receptor beta chains came from one sample sequenced in a study of Ad26.COV2.S vaccination and SARS-CoV-2 variants. Treatment indicated: 19 received Ad26.COV2.S at low or high dose, single or two shots; 5 received placebo; per-sample allocation not given. It was on day 63 after the first vaccine or placebo injection that samples were taken. Method: immunoSEQ multiplex PCR; TCRdb's copy keeps in-frame clones and lacks some. Of 300,000 to 350,000 clones in the sample, 85% to 90% were seen once. Sequencing was performed on peripheral blood, taken in a trial of Ad26.COV2.S vaccine versus placebo. These receptors all come from a person between 18 and 65 years old who received the Ad26.COV2.S COVID-19 vaccine or a placebo.

Concerning this clone itself: Other nucleotide sequences from this sample produce the same CDR3. The V gene is TRBV4-1, the J gene TRBJ1-6; tentative D call: TRBD1 (5 bases). V was clipped by 1 base and J by 10 bases, with 5 bases between them. The CDR3 has 12 amino acids. Per germline, CDR1 MGHRA and CDR2 YSYEKL. Here the CDR3 DNA reads TGCGCCAGCAGCCAAGGGGACTCACCCCTCCACTTT. This codes for CASSQGDSPLHF.

The chain uses TRBV6-5 and TRBJ2-2, with D perhaps being TRBD1 or TRBD2 (6 bases each). CDR3 size: 15 residues. V lost 6 bases, J lost 7 bases, and 18 bases lay in between. Germline lookup yields CDR1 MNHEY and CDR2 SVGAGI. The CDR3 sequence is CASSRGWGAGGELFF. For the CDR3, the DNA is TGTGCCAGCAGCCGAGGGTGGGGGGCCGGCGGGGAGCTGTTTTTT.

This clone is a singleton in its sample. The chain joins TRBV7-2 to TRBJ1-5, with D unclear. Per the germline V gene, CDR1 is SGHTA and CDR2 is FQGNSA. The CDR3 contains 17 residues. V was pared by 1 base and J by 3 bases, with 16 bases between. CDR3 sequence: CASSLVGRWVANQPQHF. CDR3 bases: TGTGCCAGCAGCTTAGTAGGCAGGTGGGTCGCCAATCAGCCCCAGCATTTT.

This chain connects TRBV2 to TRBJ2-2, with TRBD1 identical over 9 bases. Germline CDR1 reads SNHLY; CDR2 reads FYNNEI. After removal of 5 bases from V and 6 bases from J, the junction contained 7 bases not matched to a gene. The CDR3 extends over 15 amino acids. CDR3 region: CASSLDRGSSGELFF. Here the CDR3 DNA reads TGTGCCAGCAGTCTGGACAGGGGAAGCTCCGGGGAGCTGTTTTTT.

The chain recombines TRBV3-1 (or the pseudogene TRBV3-2) with TRBJ1-6, with a weak D call TRBD1 (5 bases). V lost 3 bases, J lost 0 bases, and 12 bases lay in between. The CDR3 runs to 17 residues. In germline, CDR1 is LGHDT, CDR2 YNNKEL (reference sequence). The CDR3 is CASSHPGTSSYNSPLHF. CDR3 sequence (DNA): TGTGCCAGCAGCCACCCAGGGACGAGCTCCTATAATTCACCCCTCCACTTT.

The DNA of the CDR3 is TGTGCCAGCAGCCCCAATGGGGTACGGCAGGGAGCCGGGGAGCTGTTTTTT. Amino acids: CASSPNGVRQGAGELFF. The chain combines TRBV7-2 with TRBJ2-2; D may be TRBD1 or TRBD2 (5 bases each). The germline V gene has CDR1 SGHTA and CDR2 FQGNSA. The CDR3 consists of 17 residues. Trimming removed 5 bases at V and 6 bases at J, with 22 bases between.

V and J are TRBV29-1 and TRBJ2-3, with D uncertain. This CDR3 has 10 amino acids. Germline values: CDR1 SQVTM, CDR2 ANQGSEA. V was trimmed by 4 bases and J by 11 bases, leaving 10 bases between them. The CDR3 DNA reads TGCAGCGTTGGGACCTCAGAGCAGTATTTT. Translation: CSVGTSEQYF.

V and J are TRBV5-1 and TRBJ1-6, with a tentative D call TRBD1 (5 bases). The CDR3 runs to 14 residues. Germline values: CDR1 SGHRS, CDR2 YFSETQ. Trimming took off 6 bases at V and 5 bases at J, with 12 bases between the two ends. The CDR3 sequence: CASTRGGDNSPLHF. CDR3 coding DNA: TGCGCCAGCACCCGGGGGGGTGATAATTCACCCCTCCACTTT. Using reference TRBV5-1 and TRBJ1-6 for the parts outside the CDR3, the full variable domain is KAGVTQTPRYLIKTRGQQVTLSCSPISGHRSVSWYQQTPGQGLQFLFEYFSETQRNKGNFPGRFSGRQFSNSRSEMNVSTLELGDSALYLCASTRGGDNSPLHFGNGTRLTVT.

The chain has TRBV29-1 and TRBJ2-7, with 7 bases that match TRBD1. Germline V gene data show CDR1 as SQVTM and CDR2 as ANQGSEA. This CDR3 has 13 amino acids. V lost 6 bases, J lost 3 bases, and 8 bases stayed unmatched. The DNA of the CDR3 is TGCAGCGTACGCAGGGGGAGCAGCTACGAGCAGTACTTC. It specifies CSVRRGSSYEQYF.

V and J are TRBV14 and TRBJ2-5, with 7 bases that match TRBD2. V shed 0 bases, J shed 1 base, and the junction held 5 bases outside the gene matches. The CDR3 has 16 residues. Germline V CDR1 and CDR2: SGHDN, FVKESK. CDR3 sequence (DNA): TGTGCCAGCAGCCAAGATCGGCTAGCGGCCCAAGAGACCCAGTACTTC. Protein sequence: CASSQDRLAAQETQYF.